These 32 T cell receptor beta chains share one sample of origin, sequenced in a study of spatial heterogeneity in lung cancer. Described time point: sample taken at primary tumor resection. From tumor, nontumor lung or frozen PBMC, whole RNA was taken unsorted for sequencing. MiXCR, applied by TCRdb to the 5' RACE reads, yields one record per CDR3 protein. The data contain 70,000 to 90,000 distinct CDR3 sequences, 10% to 15% of them singletons. This specimen was PBMCs, taken at surgery. These receptors all come from a male donor with early-stage non-small cell lung cancer.

Ten or more counts support this clonotype. This sequence joins TRBV12-3 or TRBV12-4 and TRBJ2-7, with D possibly being TRBD2 (7 bases). Trimming removed 5 bases at V and 6 bases at J, with 17 bases between. The CDR3 totals 14 residues. DNA of the CDR3: TGTGCCAGCAGTCCCCGGGGAGGGGGAATCGAGCAGTACTTC. It is translated as CASSPRGGGIEQYF.

The rearrangement uses TRBV7-9 and TRBJ2-4, with 8 bases fitting TRBD2. This CDR3 comprises 15 residues. Germline-derived CDR1 and CDR2 are SEHNR and FQNEAQ (reference sequence). The V gene end was trimmed by 7 bases and the J gene end by 0 bases; junction bases not matched to a gene: 5. For the CDR3, the DNA is TGTGCCAGCACCGTAGCGGGGCTAGCCAAAAACATTCAGTACTTC. Protein product: CASTVAGLAKNIQYF.

The chain has TRBV5-1 and TRBJ2-1; D is possibly TRBD1 (5 bases). The CDR3 sequence is 13 residues long. V was pared by 4 bases and J by 7 bases, with 12 bases between. Germline V CDR1 and CDR2: SGHRS, YFSETQ. The CDR3 nucleotides are TGCGCCAGCAGCACAGGACCCTTAAATGAGCAGTTCTTC. Its protein is CASSTGPLNEQFF.

About this clonotype: Given a much more abundant clone one base away, this may be a read error. The gene calls are TRBV7-9 and TRBJ1-2; D remains ambiguous. The CDR3 is 15 amino acids. In germline, CDR1 is SEHNR, CDR2 FQNEAQ (reference sequence). The CDR3 sequence: CDSSLNTQLNYGYTF. DNA of the CDR3: TGTGACAGCAGCTTAAACACACAGCTTAACTATGGCTACACCTTC.

This clonotype has just a few counts. V and J are TRBV28 and TRBJ2-4, with D possibly called TRBD1 or TRBD2 (6 bases each). The CDR3 is 17 amino acids. CDR1 is MDHEN, CDR2 SYDVKM, per germline. V lost 6 bases to trimming and J lost 0 bases, with 18 bases between them. CDR3 protein: CASSIESGARAKNIQYF. CDR3 in DNA: TGTGCCAGCAGCATCGAATCGGGGGCAAGAGCCAAAAACATTCAGTACTTC. Full variable domain (missing parts from reference TRBV28 and TRBJ2-4): DVKVTQSSRYLVKRTGEKVFLECVQDMDHENMFWYRQDPGLGLRLIYFSYDVKMKEKGDIPEGYSVSREKKERFSLILESASTNQTSMYLCASSIESGARAKNIQYFGAGTRLSVL.

This clonotype has a handful of counts. This chain links TRBV11-2 with TRBJ2-3; D remains ambiguous. The CDR3 is made up of 14 amino acids. V was pared by 2 bases and J by 5 bases, with 11 bases between. Germline-derived CDR1 and CDR2 are SGHAT and FQNNGV. The DNA of the CDR3 is TGTGCCAGCAGCTTAAGAGTGATGGTAGATACGCAGTATTTT. The encoded protein is CASSLRVMVDTQYF. The full variable domain, with the rest looked up from reference TRBV11-2 and TRBJ2-3, is EAGVAQSPRYKIIEKRQSVAFWCNPISGHATLYWYQQILGQGPKLLIQFQNNGVVDDSQLPKDRFSAERLKGVDSTLKIQPAKLEDSAVYLCASSLRVMVDTQYFGPGTRLTVL.

This chain uses TRBV19 with TRBJ2-5, with D possibly being TRBD1 (5 bases). CDR3 length: 13 amino acids. Per the germline V gene, CDR1 is LNHDA and CDR2 is SQIVND (reference sequence). With 6 bases removed from V and 2 bases from J, the gap between germline ends came to 10 bases. The CDR3 here is CASSPRVQETQYF. CDR3 sequence (DNA): TGTGCCAGTAGCCCCAGGGTTCAAGAGACCCAGTACTTC.

The count of this clonotype is one. The CDR3: CASGRRGEGTDTQYF. In nucleotides, the CDR3 is TGTGCCAGCGGGCGGAGGGGAGAGGGCACAGATACGCAGTATTTT. The chain combines TRBV4-2 with TRBJ2-3, with D possibly TRBD2 on 6 matching bases. Per the germline V gene, CDR1 is LGHNA and CDR2 is YNFKEQ. V was trimmed by 8 bases and J by 1 base, leaving 16 bases between them. The CDR3 extends over 15 amino acids.

This clonotype showed up just a few times. CDR3 nucleotide sequence: TGTGCCATCAGACAGCAAACCTACGAGCAGTACTTC. It encodes CAIRQQTYEQYF. V is TRBV10-3 and J is TRBJ2-7; no clear D gene. The CDR3 length is 12 residues. Germline V gives CDR1 ENHRY, CDR2 SYGVKD. The ends were cut back, 6 bases at V and 2 bases at J, with 8 bases in the middle.

At least ten counts were recorded for this clonotype. This sequence joins TRBV28 and TRBJ2-7; 10 bases line up with TRBD1. This CDR3 region has 14 residues. The ends lost 5 bases at V and 5 bases at J; junction bases unmatched: 6. Germline CDR1 is MDHEN and CDR2 is SYDVKM. The CDR3 coding sequence is TGTGCCAGCAGTAACGGGGACAGGGGCAACGAGCAGTACTTC. Translating gives CASSNGDRGNEQYF.

The genes are TRBV20-1 and TRBJ2-3; D is undetermined. The CDR3 is 12 residues long. Germline-derived CDR1 and CDR2 are DFQATT and SNEGSKA (reference sequence). V lost 7 bases, J lost 2 bases, and 10 bases lay in between. The CDR3 reads CSVQVVTDTQYF. The DNA for the CDR3 is TGCAGTGTTCAGGTGGTCACAGATACGCAGTATTTT.

This clonotype was observed many times. The junction differs from germline at one of its ends, possibly a read error. The rearrangement links TRBV7-2 to TRBJ1-1; no clear D. This CDR3 comprises 13 residues. Germline CDR1 and CDR2: SGHTA and FQGNSA. CDR3 nucleotide sequence: TGCGCCAGCAGCTTGGGCATGAACACTGAAGCTTTCTTT. Translated, it gives CASSLGMNTEAFF.

V gene TRBV11-2 combines with J gene TRBJ1-1; D is uncertain. Germline CDR1 and CDR2: SGHAT and FQNNGV. The V gene lost 0 bases and the J gene lost 3 bases, with 5 bases spanning the gap. The CDR3 sequence is 13 residues long. The CDR3 here is CASSLEVDTEAFF. The CDR3 nucleotides read TGTGCCAGCAGCTTAGAAGTCGACACTGAAGCTTTCTTT.

This clonotype was detected many times. CDR3 bases: TGCGCCAGCAGTCAGGACAGCTTGAACACTGAAGCTTTCTTT. It is translated as CASSQDSLNTEAFF. The J gene is TRBJ1-1, the V gene TRBV5-1; D is possibly TRBD1 (6 bases). In germline, CDR1 is SGHRS, CDR2 YFSETQ. The CDR3 runs to 14 residues. Deletions cut 5 bases from V and 0 bases from J, with 11 bases between.

The chain carries TRBV5-4 and TRBJ1-1, with unresolved D. The V gene's germline CDR1 is SGHNT and CDR2 YYREEE (reference sequence). The CDR3 covers 15 residues. Trimming left V 4 bases short and J 0 bases short, with 13 bases between. The CDR3 here is CASSKEGKMNTEAFF. In DNA, the CDR3 is TGTGCCAGCAGCAAGGAGGGTAAGATGAACACTGAAGCTTTCTTT.

The V gene is TRBV7-9, the J gene TRBJ2-1, with 16 nucleotides matching TRBD2. J lost 4 bases, V lost 6 bases, and 9 bases had no gene match. Germline V gene lookup returns CDR1 SEHNR and CDR2 FQNEAQ (reference sequence). This CDR3 comprises 18 residues. The CDR3 nucleotides are TGTGCCAGCAGAACCGGGACTAGCGGGAGGGCCAGATACAATGAGCAGTTCTTC. Translated, it gives CASRTGTSGRARYNEQFF.

The chain uses TRBV5-1 and TRBJ2-3; D is perhaps TRBD1 (5 bases). Germline V gives CDR1 SGHRS, CDR2 YFSETQ. Trimming took 1 base from V and 6 from J, leaving 15 bases between them. The CDR3 is made up of 15 amino acids. CDR3 sequence: CASSLKNSRQDTQYF. DNA for the CDR3: TGCGCCAGCAGCTTGAAGAACTCCCGACAGGATACGCAGTATTTT.

This clonotype is a singleton in its sample. This rearrangement joins TRBV20-1 to TRBJ2-3; 9 bases align to TRBD2. V lost 0 bases and J lost 3; bases outside the gene matches: 7. The germline CDR1 and CDR2 sequences are DFQATT and SNEGSKA (reference sequence). The CDR3 extends over 16 amino acids. DNA for the CDR3: TGCAGTGCTAGAGATCCCAGCGGGAGGAGGACAGATACGCAGTATTTT. This encodes CSARDPSGRRTDTQYF.

A remark on this clonotype: The junction differs from germline at one of its ends, possibly a read error. The chain combines TRBV2 with TRBJ2-7, with D unclear. This CDR3 has 13 amino acids. Germline values: CDR1 SNHLY, CDR2 FYNNEI. The CDR3 protein is CASSEVSGYKQYF. DNA for the CDR3: TGTGCCAGCAGTGAAGTCTCCGGCTACAAGCAGTACTTC.

J is TRBJ2-2 and V is TRBV12-3 or TRBV12-4; D is unclear. The length of the CDR3 is 11 residues. The V and J ends lost 7 bases and 4 bases respectively, with 4 bases between them. CDR3 coding DNA: TGTGCCAGCATTCTCACCGGGGAGCTGTTTTTT. Translating it yields CASILTGELFF.

This sequence joins TRBV7-9 and TRBJ1-5; 8 bases agree with TRBD1. The V gene's germline CDR1 is SEHNR and CDR2 FQNEAQ (reference sequence). V shed 4 bases and J 3 bases; nucleotides not matched to a gene: 5. CDR3 length: 15 amino acids. CDR3 residues: CASSSDRAFNQPQHF. CDR3 DNA sequence: TGTGCCAGCAGCTCGGACAGGGCTTTCAATCAGCCCCAGCATTTT. Variable domain in full (rest from reference TRBV7-9 and TRBJ1-5): DTGVSQNPRHKITKRGQNVTFRCDPISEHNRLYWYRQTLGQGPEFLTYFQNEAQLEKSRLLSDRFSAERPKGSFSTLEIQRTEQGDSAMYLCASSSDRAFNQPQHFGDGTRLSIL.

This clonotype appeared many times. The J gene is TRBJ1-1, the V gene TRBV29-1; 8 nucleotides line up with TRBD1. The CDR3 is made up of 14 amino acids. Unmatched junction bases numbered 10, after V lost 6 bases and J lost 4 bases. Germline-derived CDR1 and CDR2 are SQVTM and ANQGSEA. CDR3: CSVADRGRGTEAFF. The CDR3 region has the DNA TGCAGCGTCGCCGACAGGGGAAGAGGCACTGAAGCTTTCTTT.

This clonotype was observed a handful of times. This rearrangement joins TRBV24-1 to TRBJ2-3; D could derive from TRBD1 or TRBD2 (5 bases each). The germline V gene has CDR1 KGHDR and CDR2 SFDVKD. The CDR3 consists of 17 residues. Trimming shortened V by 5 bases and J by 0 bases, and 17 bases separated the two germline ends. The CDR3 sequence is CATSGIAGRGSTDTQYF. The CDR3 bases are TGTGCCACCAGTGGAATCGCAGGGCGAGGGAGCACAGATACGCAGTATTTT.

The V call is TRBV4-3, the J call TRBJ2-2, with TRBD1 matching 9 bases. The V and J ends lost 5 bases and 4 bases, in that order; junction bases with no gene match: 8. The CDR3 extends over 16 amino acids. CDR1 is LGHNA, CDR2 YSLEER, per germline. The CDR3 region has the DNA TGCGCCAGCAGCTCCCGGACAGGGGTGATCACCGGGGAGCTGTTTTTT. This sequence encodes CASSSRTGVITGELFF.

A few counts support this clonotype. The chain combines TRBV7-9 with TRBJ2-7; D possibly corresponds to TRBD1 (6 bases). V lost 4 bases and J lost 0, with 13 bases in between. The CDR3 is 15 amino acids. Germline V gene sequence: CDR1 SEHNR, CDR2 FQNEAQ (reference sequence). CDR3 residues: CASSSSRTASYEQYF. CDR3 sequence (DNA): TGTGCCAGCAGCTCCTCCCGGACAGCCTCCTACGAGCAGTACTTC.

This clonotype was seen repeatedly, ten times or more. This chain links TRBV4-2 with TRBJ1-1; D is ambiguous. Per germline, CDR1 LGHNA and CDR2 YNFKEQ. The CDR3 is made up of 12 amino acids. The V gene lost 6 bases and the J gene lost 7 bases, with 12 bases spanning the gap. The CDR3 protein is CASSPGWDEAFF. CDR3 in DNA: TGTGCCAGCAGTCCGGGGTGGGATGAAGCTTTCTTT.

The CDR3 region is CASSPGQGYNSPQHF. In DNA form, the CDR3 reads TGTGCCAGCAGCCCTGGACAGGGCTACAACAGCCCCCAGCATTTT. The V and J genes are TRBV7-9 and TRBJ1-5; 8 bases align to TRBD1. J was trimmed by 10 bases and V by 5 bases; bases with no gene match: 13. The CDR3 is made up of 15 amino acids. CDR1 is SEHNR and CDR2 is FQNEAQ in the germline V gene (reference sequence).

V and J are TRBV7-2 and TRBJ2-5; D is unresolved. Germline-derived CDR1 and CDR2 are SGHTA and FQGNSA. The CDR3 sequence is 13 residues long. Trimming pared 3 bases from V and 4 bases from J, leaving 9 bases between. The CDR3 spells CASSLWLGETQYF. The CDR3 coding sequence is TGTGCCAGCAGCTTGTGGCTGGGAGAGACCCAGTACTTC.

The V gene is TRBV20-1, the J gene TRBJ2-5; 10 nucleotides align to TRBD2. With 5 bases clipped from V and 4 bases from J, the junction kept 10 bases outside the gene matches. This CDR3 has 15 residues. The germline V gene encodes CDR1 DFQATT and CDR2 SNEGSKA (reference sequence). CDR3 coding DNA: TGCAGTGCTCCGCTAGCGGGAGCGGAGAGAGAGACCCAGTACTTC. Translating gives CSAPLAGAERETQYF.

This clonotype was counted at least ten times. CDR3: CASSSTRGYGYTF. CDR3 in DNA: TGTGCCAGCAGCTCCACCAGGGGCTATGGCTACACCTTC. The V and J genes are TRBV7-8 and TRBJ1-2; TRBD1 might be the D (6 bases). The CDR3 covers 13 residues. Trimming removed 4 bases at V and 4 bases at J, with 10 bases between. Germline values: CDR1 SGHVS, CDR2 FQNEAQ.

The chain recombines TRBV20-1 with TRBJ2-1; TRBD1 agrees at 12 bases. This CDR3 contains 18 residues. Germline CDR1 and CDR2: DFQATT and SNEGSKA (reference sequence). J lost 7 bases, V lost 8 bases, and 21 bases had no gene match. This chain's CDR3 is CSTSGTGGAGTDINEQFF. The CDR3 bases are TGCAGTACCTCCGGGACAGGGGGCGCAGGGACGGACATAAATGAGCAGTTCTTC.

The table lists this clonotype with a few counts. The rearrangement uses TRBV9 and TRBJ2-1; D assignment may be TRBD1 or TRBD2 (7 bases each). The germline V and J ends were trimmed by 3 bases and 0 bases, with 19 bases remaining between them. Germline CDR1 is SGDLS and CDR2 is YYNGEE. The CDR3 is made up of 18 amino acids. DNA of the CDR3: TGTGCCAGCAGCGACAGGGGAGCTAGCGGTTACTCCTACAATGAGCAGTTCTTC. Translating gives CASSDRGASGYSYNEQFF.